This T cell receptor beta chain was sequenced during a study of cytomegalovirus exposure and HLA in healthy donors. Study as a whole: Roughly 180 million T cells yielded 110 million or so unique TCR beta sequences in earlier analysis.

Germline loops: CDR1 MGHDK, CDR2 SYGVNS. Losses at the gene ends were 1 base for V and 1 base for J; bases not matched to a gene: 3. The CDR3 length is 16 residues. Concerning this clone: Antigen specificity is unknown.

Study results and limitations: The authors excluded some V segments, including TRBV6-2 and TRBV6-3, as indistinguishable.

PCR used 60 Vbeta primers and 13 Jbeta primers. Sequencing was performed with immunoSEQ multiplex PCR; in TCRdb, only in-frame clones are kept and a portion is missing. Among fewer than 200,000 clones, around 68% were seen once, and the ten largest hold 1.5%. V is TRBV25-1 and J is TRBJ1-4; 7 bases agree with TRBD1. This sequence was found in a girl between 5 and 17 years old in good health and CMV-seronegative. The material sequenced was PBMCs. The CDR3 is CASSELTGKTNEKLFF. The CDR3, as DNA: TGTGCCAGCAGTGAATTGACAGGGAAAACTAATGAAAAACTGTTTTTT.